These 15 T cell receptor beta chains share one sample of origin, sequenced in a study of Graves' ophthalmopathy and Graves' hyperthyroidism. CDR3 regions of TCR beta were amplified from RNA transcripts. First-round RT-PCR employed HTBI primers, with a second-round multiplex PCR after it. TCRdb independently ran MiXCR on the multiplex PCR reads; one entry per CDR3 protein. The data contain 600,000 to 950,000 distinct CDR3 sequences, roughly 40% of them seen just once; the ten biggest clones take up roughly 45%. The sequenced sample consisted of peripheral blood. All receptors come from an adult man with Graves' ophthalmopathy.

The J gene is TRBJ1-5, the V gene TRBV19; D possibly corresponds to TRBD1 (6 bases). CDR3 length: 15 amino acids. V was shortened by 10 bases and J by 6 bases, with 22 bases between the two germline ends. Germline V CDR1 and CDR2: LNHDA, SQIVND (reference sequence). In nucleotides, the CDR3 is TGTGCCACCAATTCCCGGGGGCCGACTGCTCAGCCCCAGCATTTT. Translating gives CATNSRGPTAQPQHF.

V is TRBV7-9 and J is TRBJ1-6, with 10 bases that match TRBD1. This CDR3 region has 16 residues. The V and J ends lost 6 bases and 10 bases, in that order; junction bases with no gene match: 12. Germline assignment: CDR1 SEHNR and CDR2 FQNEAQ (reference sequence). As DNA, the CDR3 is TGTGCCAGCAGACAATCCACCGGGACAGGGGTCTCACCCCTCCACTTT. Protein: CASRQSTGTGVSPLHF.

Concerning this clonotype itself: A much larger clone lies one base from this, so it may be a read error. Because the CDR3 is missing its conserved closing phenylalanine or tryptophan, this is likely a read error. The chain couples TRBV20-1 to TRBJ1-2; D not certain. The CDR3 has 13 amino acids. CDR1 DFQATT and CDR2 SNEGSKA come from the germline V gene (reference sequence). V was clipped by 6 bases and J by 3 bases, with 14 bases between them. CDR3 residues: CSASATADYGYTS. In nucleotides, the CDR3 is TGCAGTGCCAGTGCCACTGCGGACTATGGCTACACCTCC.

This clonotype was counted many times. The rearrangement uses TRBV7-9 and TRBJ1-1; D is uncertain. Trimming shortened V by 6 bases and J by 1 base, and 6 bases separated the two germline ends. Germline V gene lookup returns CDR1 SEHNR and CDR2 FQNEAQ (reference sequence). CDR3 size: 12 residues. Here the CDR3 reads CASRSQNTEAFF. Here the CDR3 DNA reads TGTGCCAGCAGGTCCCAGAACACTGAAGCTTTCTTT.

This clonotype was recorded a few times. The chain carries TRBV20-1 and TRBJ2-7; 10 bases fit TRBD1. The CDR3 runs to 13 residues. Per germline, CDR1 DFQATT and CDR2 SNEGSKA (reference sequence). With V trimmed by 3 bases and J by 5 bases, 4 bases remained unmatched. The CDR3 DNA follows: TGCAGTGCTAGGACAGGGGGCCAAGACGAGCAGTACTTC. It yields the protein CSARTGGQDEQYF.

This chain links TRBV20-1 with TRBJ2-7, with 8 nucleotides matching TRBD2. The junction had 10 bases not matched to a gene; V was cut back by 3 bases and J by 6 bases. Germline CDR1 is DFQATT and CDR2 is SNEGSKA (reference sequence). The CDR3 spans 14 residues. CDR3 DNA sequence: TGCAGTGCTAGTAACAGCGGGGGATCGAGCGAGCAGTACTTC. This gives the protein CSASNSGGSSEQYF.

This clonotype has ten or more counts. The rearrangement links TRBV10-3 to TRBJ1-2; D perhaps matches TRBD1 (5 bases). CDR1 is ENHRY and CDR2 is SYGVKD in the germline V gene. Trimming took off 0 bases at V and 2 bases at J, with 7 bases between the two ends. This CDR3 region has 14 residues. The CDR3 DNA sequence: TGTGCCATCAGTGAGTCGGGGCCAAACTATGGCTACACCTTC. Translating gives CAISESGPNYGYTF.

The CDR3 protein is CASREHRKGNTIYF. CDR3 bases: TGTGCCAGCAGGGAGCACCGAAAAGGAAACACCATATATTTT. The chain employs TRBV2 and TRBJ1-3; D is unclear. Germline CDR1 SNHLY, CDR2 FYNNEI. The CDR3 contains 14 residues. V was clipped by 6 bases and J by 4 bases, with 13 bases between them.

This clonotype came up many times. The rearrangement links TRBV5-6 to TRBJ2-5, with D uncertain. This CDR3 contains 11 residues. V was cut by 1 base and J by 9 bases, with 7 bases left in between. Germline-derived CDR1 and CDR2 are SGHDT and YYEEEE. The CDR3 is CASSLFEAQYF. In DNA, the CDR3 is TGTGCCAGCAGCTTGTTTGAGGCCCAGTACTTC.

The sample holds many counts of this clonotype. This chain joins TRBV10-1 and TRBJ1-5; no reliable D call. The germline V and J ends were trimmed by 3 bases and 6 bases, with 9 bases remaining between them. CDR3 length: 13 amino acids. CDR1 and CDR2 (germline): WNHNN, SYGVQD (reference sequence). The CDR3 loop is CASSDGSGQPQHF. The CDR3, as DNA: TGCGCCAGCAGTGACGGGTCGGGTCAGCCCCAGCATTTT.

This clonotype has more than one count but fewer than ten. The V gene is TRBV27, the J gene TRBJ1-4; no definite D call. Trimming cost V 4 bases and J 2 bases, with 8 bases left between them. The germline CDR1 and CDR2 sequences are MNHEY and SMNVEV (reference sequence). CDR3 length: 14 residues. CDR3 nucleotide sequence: TGTGCCAGCAGTTCGACGGATACTAATGAAAAACTGTTTTTT. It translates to CASSSTDTNEKLFF.

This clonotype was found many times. CDR3 in amino acids: CASSWAMGPGTQYF. CDR3 sequence (DNA): TGTGCCAGCAGTTGGGCGATGGGGCCAGGGACCCAGTACTTC. This sequence joins TRBV28 and TRBJ2-5, with D possibly TRBD1 on 5 matching bases. The CDR3 extends over 14 amino acids. The germline V and J ends were trimmed by 4 bases and 7 bases, with 16 bases remaining between them. Per the germline V gene, CDR1 is MDHEN and CDR2 is SYDVKM. Variable domain in full (rest from reference TRBV28 and TRBJ2-5): DVKVTQSSRYLVKRTGEKVFLECVQDMDHENMFWYRQDPGLGLRLIYFSYDVKMKEKGDIPEGYSVSREKKERFSLILESASTNQTSMYLCASSWAMGPGTQYFGPGTRLLVL.

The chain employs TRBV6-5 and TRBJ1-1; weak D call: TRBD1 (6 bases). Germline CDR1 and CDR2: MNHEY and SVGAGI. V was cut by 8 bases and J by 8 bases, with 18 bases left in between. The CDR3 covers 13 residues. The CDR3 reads CASPKSTGPEAFF. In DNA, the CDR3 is TGTGCCAGCCCTAAATCGACAGGACCCGAAGCTTTCTTT.

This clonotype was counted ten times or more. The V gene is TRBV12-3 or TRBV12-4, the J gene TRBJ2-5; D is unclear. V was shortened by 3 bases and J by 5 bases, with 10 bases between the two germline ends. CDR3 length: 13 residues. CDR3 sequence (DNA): TGTGCCAGCAGTTTGTCCAGCCGGGAGACCCAGTACTTC. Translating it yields CASSLSSRETQYF.

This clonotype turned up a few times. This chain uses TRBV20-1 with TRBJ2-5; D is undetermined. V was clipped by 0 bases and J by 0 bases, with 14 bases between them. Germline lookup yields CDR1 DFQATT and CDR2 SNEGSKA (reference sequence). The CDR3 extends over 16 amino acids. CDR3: CSARDGSLGYQETQYF. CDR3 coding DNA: TGCAGTGCTAGAGATGGTTCCTTAGGTTACCAAGAGACCCAGTACTTC.